This TCR beta chain appears in the sequencing data of a study of blood T cell repertoires in COVID-19. Study context: The study drew acute and convalescent COVID-19 samples from the United States, Italy and Spain.

V lost 0 bases and J 6 bases, leaving 11 bases between the germline ends. The CDR3 contains 15 residues. CDR1 MNHEY and CDR2 SVGAGI come from the germline V gene. Per the study methods: Estimated nucleated cell counts came from reference gene primer amplification. Sequencing used immunoSEQ multiplex PCR; TCRdb keeps in-frame clones, though not all of them. V and J calls and clone size are copied from that table; D and trimming were computed from the DNA. The sample holds over 300,000 clones; nearly 90% are singletons and the top ten take 6.5% to 7%. The chain recombines TRBV6-5 with TRBJ1-4; TRBD1 is a possible D gene (5 bases). The receptor was derived from a man between 18 and 29 years old with active or convalescent COVID-19. Sequencing used peripheral blood. CDR3 region: CASSYSVAGDEKLFF. The CDR3 region has the DNA TGTGCCAGCAGTTACTCCGTTGCGGGGGATGAAAAACTGTTTTTT.